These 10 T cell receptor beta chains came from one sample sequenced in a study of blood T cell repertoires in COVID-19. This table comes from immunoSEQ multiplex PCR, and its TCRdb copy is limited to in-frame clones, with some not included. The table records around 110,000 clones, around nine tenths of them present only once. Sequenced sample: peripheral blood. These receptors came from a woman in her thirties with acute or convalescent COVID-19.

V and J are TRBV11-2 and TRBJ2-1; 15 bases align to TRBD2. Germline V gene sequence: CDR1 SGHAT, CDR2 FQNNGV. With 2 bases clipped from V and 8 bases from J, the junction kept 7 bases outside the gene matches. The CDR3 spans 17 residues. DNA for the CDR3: TGTGCCAGCAGCTTAAGGACTAGCGGGGGGGCCGCGGATGAGCAGTTCTTC. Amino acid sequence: CASSLRTSGGAADEQFF.

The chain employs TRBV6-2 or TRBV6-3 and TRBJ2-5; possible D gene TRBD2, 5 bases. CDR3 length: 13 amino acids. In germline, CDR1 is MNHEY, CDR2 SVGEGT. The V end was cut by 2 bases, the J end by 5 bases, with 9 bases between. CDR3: CASSYRDLETQYF. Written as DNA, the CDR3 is TGTGCCAGCAGTTACCGGGATCTGGAGACCCAGTACTTC.

The CDR3 spells CASSSLDRGNTIYF. CDR3 nucleotide sequence: TGTGCCAGCAGTTCCTTGGACAGGGGAAACACCATATATTTT. The J gene is TRBJ1-3, the V gene TRBV28, with 7 bases matching TRBD1. The CDR3 runs 14 residues. Germline V gene sequence: CDR1 MDHEN, CDR2 SYDVKM. V gave up 4 bases and J gave up 4 bases; unmatched junction bases: 4.

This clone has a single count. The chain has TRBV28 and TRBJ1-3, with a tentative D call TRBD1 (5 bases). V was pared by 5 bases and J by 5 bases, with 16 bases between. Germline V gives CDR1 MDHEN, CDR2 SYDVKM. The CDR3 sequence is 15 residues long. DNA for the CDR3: TGTGCCAGCAGTCGAACAGGAAAACAGCGAAACACCATATATTTT. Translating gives CASSRTGKQRNTIYF.

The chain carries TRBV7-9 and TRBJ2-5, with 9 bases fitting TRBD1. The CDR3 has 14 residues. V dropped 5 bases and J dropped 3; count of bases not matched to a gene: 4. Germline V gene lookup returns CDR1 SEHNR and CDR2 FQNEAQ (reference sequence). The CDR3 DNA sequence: TGTGCCAGCAGCGGGGGACAGGGTAAAGAGACCCAGTACTTC. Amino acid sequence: CASSGGQGKETQYF.

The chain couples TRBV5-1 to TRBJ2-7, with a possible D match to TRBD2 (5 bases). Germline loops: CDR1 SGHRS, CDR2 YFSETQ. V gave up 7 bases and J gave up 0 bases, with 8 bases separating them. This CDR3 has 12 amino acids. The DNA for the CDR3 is TGCGCCAGCTCGGACTCCTCCTACGAGCAGTACTTC. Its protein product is CASSDSSYEQYF. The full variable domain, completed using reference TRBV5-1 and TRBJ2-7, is KAGVTQTPRYLIKTRGQQVTLSCSPISGHRSVSWYQQTPGQGLQFLFEYFSETQRNKGNFPGRFSGRQFSNSRSEMNVSTLELGDSALYLCASSDSSYEQYFGPGTRLTVT.

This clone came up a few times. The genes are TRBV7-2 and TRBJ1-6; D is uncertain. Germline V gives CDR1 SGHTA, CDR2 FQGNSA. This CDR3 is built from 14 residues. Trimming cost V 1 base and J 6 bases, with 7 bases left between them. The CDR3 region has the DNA TGTGCCAGCAGCTTAGTAACAGTTAATTCACCCCTCCACTTT. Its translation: CASSLVTVNSPLHF.

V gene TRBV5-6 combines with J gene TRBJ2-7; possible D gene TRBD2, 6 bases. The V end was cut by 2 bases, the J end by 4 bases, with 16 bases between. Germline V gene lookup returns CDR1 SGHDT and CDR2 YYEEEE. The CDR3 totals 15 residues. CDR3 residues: CASSFLSGGLYEQYF. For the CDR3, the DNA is TGTGCCAGCAGCTTTTTATCCGGCGGACTATACGAGCAGTACTTC.

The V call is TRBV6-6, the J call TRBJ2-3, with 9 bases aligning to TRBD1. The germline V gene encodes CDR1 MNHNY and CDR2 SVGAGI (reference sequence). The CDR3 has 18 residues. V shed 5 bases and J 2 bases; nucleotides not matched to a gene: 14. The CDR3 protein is CASSQTQGAHMNTDTQYF. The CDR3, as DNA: TGTGCCAGCAGTCAAACACAGGGGGCACATATGAACACAGATACGCAGTATTTT.

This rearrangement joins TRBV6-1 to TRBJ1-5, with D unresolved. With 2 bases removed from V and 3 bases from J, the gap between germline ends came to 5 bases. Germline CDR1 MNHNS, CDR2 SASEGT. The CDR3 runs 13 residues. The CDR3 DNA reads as TGTGCCAGCAGTGAAAACTTCAATCAGCCCCAGCATTTT. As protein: CASSENFNQPQHF.